One sample yielded the 30 T cell receptor beta chains listed below, sequenced in a study of beta chain features in type 1 diabetes. Study-wide results and caveats: Researchers report that Type 1 diabetes patients had moderately but significantly shorter TCRB CDR3s across all four CD4+ subsets.

TCRB transcripts that were expressed got sequenced, as all of the isolated RNA had been reverse transcribed. Produced via immunoSEQ multiplex PCR; TCRdb's table is partial and in-frame only. Here the sample spans 28,000 or so clones, less than 65% being singletons. These TCRs' antigens remain unknown. Sequencing input: Tregs from blood. These receptors were taken from a woman aged 30 to 39 with type 1 diabetes.

The V gene is TRBV6-1, the J gene TRBJ2-1; TRBD1 might be the D (5 bases). This CDR3 contains 15 residues. Germline values: CDR1 MNHNS, CDR2 SASEGT. The ends were cut back, 4 bases at V and 3 bases at J, with 13 bases in the middle. The CDR3: CASSGSRAFYNEQFF. Written as DNA, the CDR3 is TGTGCCAGCAGTGGAAGCAGGGCGTTCTACAATGAGCAGTTCTTC.

By share of the sample, this clone is medium-sized (0.01 to 0.1%). The J gene is TRBJ1-2, the V gene TRBV7-3, with no clear D. Germline lookup yields CDR1 SGHTA and CDR2 FQGTGA. Trimming removed 4 bases at V and 7 bases at J, with 19 bases between. The CDR3 runs 15 residues. The DNA for the CDR3 is TGTGCCAGCAGCTCGGGGATATCTATGGGAGCTGGCTACACCTTC. Protein sequence: CASSSGISMGAGYTF.

The genes are TRBV5-1 and TRBJ1-5; tentatively, D is TRBD1 (5 bases). The CDR3 has 15 amino acids. Germline CDR1 and CDR2: SGHRS and YFSETQ. Between the trimmed V and J ends, which lost 4 bases and 5 bases, there was a span of 16 bases. DNA for the CDR3: TGCGCCAGCAGCCCTGGGGCTTCTGCTGATCAGCCCCAGCATTTT. Amino acids: CASSPGASADQPQHF.

J is TRBJ2-7 and V is TRBV5-4; 10 bases map to TRBD2. This CDR3 contains 15 residues. J gave up 5 bases and V 2 bases, and 7 bases lay outside the gene matches. Germline V lookup: CDR1 SGHNT, CDR2 YYREEE (reference sequence). The CDR3 is CASSFGFLAGDEQYF. CDR3 DNA: TGTGCCAGCAGCTTTGGTTTCCTAGCGGGAGACGAGCAGTACTTC.

The rearrangement links TRBV28 to TRBJ2-3, with 8 bases aligning to TRBD1. The CDR3 has 15 residues. The trim removed 8 bases at V and 5 bases at J, leaving 12 bases unmatched. Per germline, CDR1 MDHEN and CDR2 SYDVKM. CDR3 coding DNA: TGTGCCAGCTGTCATTCGGACAGGGTGCAAGATACGCAGTATTTT. It specifies CASCHSDRVQDTQYF.

In this sample, this clone turned up once. V is TRBV5-1 and J is TRBJ2-1, with D unclear. Germline V gives CDR1 SGHRS, CDR2 YFSETQ. The CDR3 spans 14 residues. The V end lost 4 bases, the J end lost 7 bases, and 15 bases lay between the germline ends. This CDR3 reads CASSGSGRRNEQFF. CDR3 nucleotide sequence: TGCGCCAGCAGCGGGTCCGGAAGGCGGAATGAGCAGTTCTTC.

This clone appeared a few times. The gene calls are TRBV7-2 and TRBJ2-7, with 11 bases that match TRBD2. Per the germline V gene, CDR1 is SGHTA and CDR2 is FQGNSA. There are 15 residues in the CDR3. Germline trimming cut 5 bases from V and 7 bases from J; bases unmatched to any gene: 10. The CDR3 here is CASSITSGGLGEQYF. CDR3 DNA sequence: TGTGCCAGCAGCATTACTAGCGGGGGTTTAGGGGAGCAGTACTTC.

The chain carries TRBV5-1 and TRBJ1-1; 9 nucleotides match TRBD1. This CDR3 contains 16 residues. V lost 0 bases and J lost 5; bases outside the gene matches: 8. Germline V gene sequence: CDR1 SGHRS, CDR2 YFSETQ. In DNA form, the CDR3 reads TGCGCCAGCAGCTTGGCACAGGGGGCAATGAGAACTGAAGCTTTCTTT. It specifies CASSLAQGAMRTEAFF.

CDR3 protein: CASSSTGLAPTYEQYF. The CDR3 DNA reads TGTGCCAGTAGCTCAACCGGACTAGCGCCGACCTACGAGCAGTACTTC. The chain employs TRBV19 and TRBJ2-7, with TRBD2 matching over 9 bases. The V segment lost 6 bases and the J segment 2 bases; nucleotides outside the gene matches: 11. The CDR3 totals 16 residues. Germline V gives CDR1 LNHDA, CDR2 SQIVND (reference sequence).

This clone was observed a few times. The gene calls are TRBV6-1 and TRBJ1-6; D remains ambiguous. V gave up 5 bases and J gave up 14 bases, with 16 bases separating them. CDR3 length: 13 amino acids. Looked up from germline, CDR1 is MNHNS and CDR2 is SASEGT. The CDR3 coding sequence is TGTGCCAGCAGTTCCTACTTAGTAGCTGCCCTCCACTTT. Translated, it gives CASSSYLVAALHF.

J is TRBJ2-2 and V is TRBV27; D is unclear. V lost 0 bases to trimming and J lost 4 bases, with 9 bases between them. The CDR3 totals 15 residues. From germline, CDR1 is MNHEY and CDR2 SMNVEV (reference sequence). CDR3 residues: CASSLSSLPTGELFF. In nucleotides, the CDR3 is TGTGCCAGCAGTTTATCCAGTTTGCCCACCGGGGAGCTGTTTTTT.

Of note for this clone: One junction end does not reproduce the germline sequence, and a read error may be involved. The chain couples TRBV5-1 to TRBJ2-1; a weak D match, TRBD2 (5 bases). The CDR3 is 14 amino acids. The germline V gene encodes CDR1 SGHRS and CDR2 YFSETQ. The chain's CDR3 is CASSSESRTRGVVF. In DNA form, the CDR3 reads TGCGCCAGCAGCTCCGAAAGTCGGACTCGGGGTGTGGTCTTC. The full variable domain, its missing parts supplied by reference TRBV5-1 and TRBJ2-1, is KAGVTQTPRYLIKTRGQQVTLSCSPISGHRSVSWYQQTPGQGLQFLFEYFSETQRNKGNFPGRFSGRQFSNSRSEMNVSTLELGDSALYLCASSSESRTRGVVFGPGTRLTVL.

This chain uses TRBV21-1 with TRBJ1-1; the DNA was not used to check the table's D call, TRBD1. TRBV21-1 constitutes a pseudogene. The length of the CDR3 is 21 residues. The CDR3 loop is CASSPTGALPKQPVKNTEAFF. The CDR3 DNA is TGTGCCAGCAGCCCTACAGGGGCCCTACCAAAACAACCAGTGAAGAACACTGAAGCTTTCTTT.

This clone turned up a few times. V and J are TRBV18 and TRBJ2-5; D ambiguous. Germline V lookup: CDR1 KGHSH, CDR2 LQKENI. The CDR3 sequence is 15 residues long. Trimming pared 6 bases from V and 2 bases from J, leaving 16 bases between. Here the CDR3 DNA reads TGTGCCAGCTCCGAGTTCCATAGCCATCAAGAGACCCAGTACTTC. Amino acids: CASSEFHSHQETQYF.

This clone was detected only a few times. The chain couples TRBV6-1 to TRBJ2-1, with 9 bases matching TRBD2. There are 15 residues in the CDR3. CDR1 is MNHNS, CDR2 SASEGT, per germline. V was clipped by 4 bases and J by 5 bases; unmatched bases: 6. The CDR3 protein is CASSVSGSFDNEQFF. In nucleotides, the CDR3 is TGTGCCAGCAGTGTTAGCGGGAGCTTCGACAATGAGCAGTTCTTC.

The gene calls are TRBV5-4 and TRBJ2-5, with 13 positions matching TRBD2. The J call is uncertain, as TRBJ2-7 better fits the DNA end. The germline V gene encodes CDR1 SGHNT and CDR2 YYREEE (reference sequence). The CDR3 runs to 16 residues. The DNA of the CDR3 is TGTGCCAGCAGCTCCGGGACTAGCGGGGCATACTACGAGCAGTACTTC. Amino acid sequence: CASSSGTSGAYYEQYF.

J is TRBJ1-4 and V is TRBV5-1; the D is unclear. V lost 2 bases and J lost 9, with 11 bases in between. This CDR3 is 13 amino acids long. In germline, CDR1 is SGHRS, CDR2 YFSETQ. The CDR3 protein is CASSFPGSKKLFF. The CDR3, as DNA: TGCGCCAGCAGCTTCCCGGGGTCCAAAAAACTGTTTTTT.

The chain employs TRBV18 and TRBJ2-5, with 7 bases aligning to TRBD2. The closer fit of TRBJ2-7 to the DNA end suggests the J call may be wrong. The CDR3 has 15 residues. Germline-derived CDR1 and CDR2 are KGHSH and LQKENI. The CDR3 region is CASSPSRGGGYEQYF. The DNA for the CDR3 is TGTGCCAGCTCACCCTCTCGCGGGGGTGGCTACGAGCAGTACTTC.

The V gene is TRBV11-1, the J gene TRBJ2-7, with D perhaps TRBD1 (6 bases). Germline lookup yields CDR1 SGHAT and CDR2 FQDESV (reference sequence). The CDR3 consists of 14 residues. V was cut by 3 bases and J by 3 bases, with 12 bases left in between. CDR3 coding DNA: TGTGCCAGCAGCTTGCAAGGGGGAAGCTACGAGCAGTACTTC. Translating it yields CASSLQGGSYEQYF.

This clone is a singleton in its sample. V and J are TRBV27 and TRBJ1-2, with 8 nucleotides matching TRBD1. Germline V gives CDR1 MNHEY, CDR2 SMNVEV (reference sequence). Trimming cost V 6 bases and J 3 bases; bases outside gene matches: 0. CDR3 length: 12 residues. For the CDR3, the DNA is TGTGCCAGCAGGACAGGGGACTATGGCTACACCTTC. As protein: CASRTGDYGYTF.

The CDR3 coding sequence is TGTGCCAGCAGGGCACAGGGGCTGATGGGAAACACCATATATTTT. Translation gives CASRAQGLMGNTIYF. V and J are TRBV7-9 and TRBJ1-3; 7 bases match TRBD1. The V gene end was trimmed by 6 bases and the J gene end by 4 bases; junction bases not matched to a gene: 9. Germline-derived CDR1 and CDR2 are SEHNR and FQNEAQ (reference sequence). The CDR3 loop spans 15 amino acids.

The chain carries TRBV4-1 and TRBJ2-3; 11 positions match TRBD2. Germline V CDR1 and CDR2: MGHRA, YSYEKL. With V trimmed by 1 base and J by 2 bases, 8 bases remained unmatched. The CDR3 has 18 residues. The DNA for the CDR3 is TGCGCCAGCAGCCAAGGCCCCACTAGCGGGAGCCTCACAGATACGCAGTATTTT. It encodes CASSQGPTSGSLTDTQYF.

J is TRBJ2-6 and V is TRBV18; 15 positions agree with TRBD2. J gave up 1 base and V 6 bases, and 19 bases lay outside the gene matches. Germline-derived CDR1 and CDR2 are KGHSH and LQKENI. This CDR3 is 23 amino acids long. CDR3 coding DNA: TGTGCCAGCTCTCGAAGGAGCGGACTAGCGGGAGGGCCAAGGACTTCTGGGGCCAACGTCCTGACTTTC. Translated: CASSRRSGLAGGPRTSGANVLTF.

The table lists this clone with a few counts. J is TRBJ2-3 and V is TRBV14; weak D call: TRBD1 (6 bases). The CDR3 length is 15 residues. The V gene's germline CDR1 is SGHDN and CDR2 FVKESK. Deletions cut 4 bases from V and 1 base from J, with 12 bases between. The CDR3 protein is CASSLFAGGTDTQYF. The CDR3 DNA reads as TGTGCCAGCAGCCTATTCGCAGGGGGCACAGATACGCAGTATTTT.

V gene TRBV6-6 combines with J gene TRBJ2-7; TRBD2 matches 7 bases. V dropped 0 bases and J dropped 5; count of bases not matched to a gene: 1. There are 13 residues in the CDR3. CDR1 and CDR2 from the germline V gene are MNHNY and SVGAGI (reference sequence). The CDR3 DNA reads as TGTGCCAGCAGTTACTCGCTAGCGGACGAGCAGTACTTC. Translating it yields CASSYSLADEQYF.

The chain joins TRBV10-3 to TRBJ2-5; 13 bases fit TRBD2. Germline CDR1 is ENHRY and CDR2 is SYGVKD. The CDR3 is made up of 14 amino acids. The trim removed 10 bases at V and 5 bases at J, leaving 7 bases unmatched. As DNA, the CDR3 is TGTGCCACCCTTACGGGACTAGCGGGGGAGACCCAGTACTTC. It codes for CATLTGLAGETQYF.

The chain carries TRBV5-1 and TRBJ2-5; 7 bases align to TRBD2. The J call may be incorrect, as the DNA end agrees better with TRBJ2-7. This CDR3 comprises 17 residues. In germline, CDR1 is SGHRS, CDR2 YFSETQ. The CDR3 region is CASSLFQRENRSYEQYF. CDR3 in DNA: TGCGCCAGCAGCTTGTTCCAGCGGGAAAACAGGTCCTACGAGCAGTACTTC.

The rearrangement uses TRBV29-1 and TRBJ1-4; 8 bases are shared with TRBD1. V shed 7 bases and J 8 bases; nucleotides not matched to a gene: 9. The CDR3 runs 13 residues. CDR1 and CDR2 (germline): SQVTM, ANQGSEA. The CDR3 region is CSAGTGGGEKLFF. Here the CDR3 DNA reads TGCAGCGCCGGCACAGGGGGAGGCGAAAAACTGTTTTTT. Combining the CDR3 with reference TRBV29-1 and TRBJ1-4 gives the whole variable domain SAVISQKPSRDICQRGTSLTIQCQVDSQVTMMFWYRQQPGQSLTLIATANQGSEATYESGFVIDKFPISRPNLTFSTLTVSNMSPEDSSIYLCSAGTGGGEKLFFGSGTQLSVL.

This clone was observed a few times. The chain links TRBV6-1 to TRBJ2-7; D uncertain. CDR3 length: 11 amino acids. Germline V gives CDR1 MNHNS, CDR2 SASEGT. Trimming shortened V by 11 bases and J by 2 bases, and 10 bases separated the two germline ends. As DNA, the CDR3 is TGTGCCCGGTCTTTCCCCTACGAGCAGTACTTC. Its protein is CARSFPYEQYF.

The V gene is TRBV11-2, the J gene TRBJ1-2; 11 bases fit TRBD1. J gave up 8 bases and V 4 bases, and 6 bases lay outside the gene matches. This CDR3 is built from 14 residues. Germline lookup yields CDR1 SGHAT and CDR2 FQNNGV. DNA for the CDR3: TGTGCCAGCAGCTCCGGGACAGGGGGACAGGGCTACACCTTC. It encodes CASSSGTGGQGYTF.